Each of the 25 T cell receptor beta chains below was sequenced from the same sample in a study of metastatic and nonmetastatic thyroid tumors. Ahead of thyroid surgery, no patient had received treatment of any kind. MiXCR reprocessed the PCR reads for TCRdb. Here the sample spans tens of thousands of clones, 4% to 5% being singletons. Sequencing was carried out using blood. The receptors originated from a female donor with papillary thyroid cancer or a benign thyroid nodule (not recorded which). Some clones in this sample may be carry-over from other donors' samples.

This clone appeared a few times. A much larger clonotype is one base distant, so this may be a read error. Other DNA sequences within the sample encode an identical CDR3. Here the CDR3 DNA reads TGTGCCAGTAGCCTTCAGAGGAGCGAGCAGTACTTC. This codes for CASSLQRSEQYF. This chain joins TRBV5-4 and TRBJ2-7; D remains ambiguous. CDR1 is SGHNT, CDR2 YYREEE, per germline (reference sequence). The CDR3 is 12 amino acids. Trimming took 8 bases from V and 6 from J, leaving 15 bases between them.

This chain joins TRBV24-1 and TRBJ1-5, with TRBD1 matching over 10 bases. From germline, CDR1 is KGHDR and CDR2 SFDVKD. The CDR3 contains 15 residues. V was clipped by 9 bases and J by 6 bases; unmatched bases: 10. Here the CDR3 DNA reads TGTGCCACCTCACCCAAGGACAGGGGGGTTCAGCCCCAGCATTTT. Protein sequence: CATSPKDRGVQPQHF.

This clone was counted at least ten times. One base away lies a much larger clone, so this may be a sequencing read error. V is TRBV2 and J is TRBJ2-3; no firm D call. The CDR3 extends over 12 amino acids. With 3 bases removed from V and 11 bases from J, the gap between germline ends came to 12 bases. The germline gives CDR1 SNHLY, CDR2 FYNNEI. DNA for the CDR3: TGTGCCAGCAGTGAGGCGGTAACGATGCAGTATTTT. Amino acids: CASSEAVTMQYF. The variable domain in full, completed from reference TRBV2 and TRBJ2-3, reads EPEVTQTPSHQVTQMGQEVILRCVPISNHLYFYWYRQILGQKVEFLVSFYNNEISEKSEIFDDQFSVERPDGSNFTLKIRSTKLEDSAMYFCASSEAVTMQYFGPGTRLTVL.

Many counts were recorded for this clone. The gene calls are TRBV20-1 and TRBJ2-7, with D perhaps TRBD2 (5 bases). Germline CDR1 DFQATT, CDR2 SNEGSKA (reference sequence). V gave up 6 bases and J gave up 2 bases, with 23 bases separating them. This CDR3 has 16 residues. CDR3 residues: CSATPRGQPFTYEQYF. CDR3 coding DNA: TGCAGTGCCACTCCGCGCGGGCAGCCTTTTACCTACGAGCAGTACTTC.

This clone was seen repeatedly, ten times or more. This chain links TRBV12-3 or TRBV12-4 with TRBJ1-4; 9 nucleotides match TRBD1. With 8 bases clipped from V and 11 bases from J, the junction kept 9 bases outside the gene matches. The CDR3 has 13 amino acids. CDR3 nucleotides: TGTGCCAGCGCTGCGACAGGGGGGGGGAAACTGTTTTTT. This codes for CASAATGGGKLFF.

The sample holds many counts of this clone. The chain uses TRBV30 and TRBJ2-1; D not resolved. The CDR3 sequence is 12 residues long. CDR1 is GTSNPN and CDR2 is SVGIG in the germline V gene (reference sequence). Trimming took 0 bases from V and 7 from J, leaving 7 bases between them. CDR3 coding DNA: TGTGCCTGGAGTGTAGGACGGAATGAGCAGTTCTTC. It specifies CAWSVGRNEQFF.

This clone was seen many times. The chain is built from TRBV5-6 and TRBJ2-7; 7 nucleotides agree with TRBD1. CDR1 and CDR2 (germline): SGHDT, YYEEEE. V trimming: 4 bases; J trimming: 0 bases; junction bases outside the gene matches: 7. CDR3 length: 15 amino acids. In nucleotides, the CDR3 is TGTGCCAGCAGCGGCCGGGACAGCAGCTCCTACGAGCAGTACTTC. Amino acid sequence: CASSGRDSSSYEQYF. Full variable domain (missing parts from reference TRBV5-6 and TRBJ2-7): DAGVTQSPTHLIKTRGQQVTLRCSPKSGHDTVSWYQQALGQGPQFIFQYYEEEERQRGNFPDRFSGHQFPNYSSELNVNALLLGDSALYLCASSGRDSSSYEQYFGPGTRLTVT.

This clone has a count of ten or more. The CDR3 DNA reads TGTGCCAGCAGCTTGACCAGTAAGTATGGCTACACCTTC. Translated, it gives CASSLTSKYGYTF. The chain is built from TRBV5-7 and TRBJ1-2; D uncertain. TRBV5-7 is an ORF, with its function uncertain. This CDR3 has 13 amino acids. Trimming left V 1 base short and J 5 bases short, with 9 bases between.

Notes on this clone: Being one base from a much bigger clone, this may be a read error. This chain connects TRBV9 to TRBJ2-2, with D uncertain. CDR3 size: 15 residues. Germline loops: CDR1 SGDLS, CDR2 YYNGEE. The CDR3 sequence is CASSPLKMNTGELFF. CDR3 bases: TGCGCCAGCAGCCCCCTAAAGATGAACACCGGGGAGCTGTTTTTT.

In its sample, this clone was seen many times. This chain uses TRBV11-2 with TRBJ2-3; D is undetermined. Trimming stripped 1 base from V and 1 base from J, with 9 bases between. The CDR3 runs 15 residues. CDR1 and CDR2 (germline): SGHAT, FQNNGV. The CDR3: CASSLVGARTDTQYF. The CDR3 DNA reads TGTGCCAGCAGCTTAGTAGGAGCCCGCACAGATACGCAGTATTTT.

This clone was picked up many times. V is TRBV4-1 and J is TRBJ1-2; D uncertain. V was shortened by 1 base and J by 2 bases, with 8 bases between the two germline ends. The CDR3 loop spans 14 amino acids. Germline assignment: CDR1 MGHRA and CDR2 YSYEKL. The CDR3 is CASSQVSGNYGYTF. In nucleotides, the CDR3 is TGCGCCAGCAGCCAAGTCTCGGGCAACTATGGCTACACCTTC.

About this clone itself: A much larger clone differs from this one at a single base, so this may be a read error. CDR3 protein: CATLRGGGGTWELFF. The DNA of the CDR3 is TGTGCCACCCTCAGGGGGGGCGGGGGCACCTGGGAGCTGTTTTTT. The gene calls are TRBV15 and TRBJ2-2; D is possibly TRBD1 or TRBD2 (7 bases each). Germline V gene data show CDR1 as LNHNV and CDR2 as YYDKDF (reference sequence). CDR3 length equals 15 residues.

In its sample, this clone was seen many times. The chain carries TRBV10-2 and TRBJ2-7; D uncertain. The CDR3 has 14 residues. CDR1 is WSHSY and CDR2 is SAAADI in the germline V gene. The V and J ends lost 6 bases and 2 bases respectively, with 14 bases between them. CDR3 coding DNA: TGCGCCAGCAGGTCGGTCGCCTCTACCTACGAGCAGTACTTC. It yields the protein CASRSVASTYEQYF.

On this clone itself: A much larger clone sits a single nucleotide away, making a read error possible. CDR3 region: CASSQDGSEQQFF. The CDR3 bases are TGCGCCAGCAGCCAAGATGGGTCAGAACAGCAGTTCTTC. The rearrangement links TRBV4-1 to TRBJ2-1, with D unresolved. CDR1 and CDR2 from the germline V gene are MGHRA and YSYEKL. V was shortened by 0 bases and J by 11 bases, with 11 bases between the two germline ends. CDR3 length: 13 amino acids.

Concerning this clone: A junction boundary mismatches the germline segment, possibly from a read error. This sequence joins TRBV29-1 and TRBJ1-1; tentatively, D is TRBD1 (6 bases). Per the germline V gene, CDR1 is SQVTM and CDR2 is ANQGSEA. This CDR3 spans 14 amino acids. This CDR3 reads CSVLRGGAGTEALF. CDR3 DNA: TGCAGCGTACTTCGGGGGGGCGCGGGAACTGAAGCTTTATTT. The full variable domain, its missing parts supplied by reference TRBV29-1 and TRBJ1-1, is SAVISQKPSRDICQRGTSLTIQCQVDSQVTMMFWYRQQPGQSLTLIATANQGSEATYESGFVIDKFPISRPNLTFSTLTVSNMSPEDSSIYLCSVLRGGAGTEALFGQGTRLTVV.

The chain's CDR3 is CASSRRTAMNTEAFF. In DNA form, the CDR3 reads TGTGCCAGCAGTAGACGGACAGCAATGAACACTGAAGCTTTCTTT. V gene TRBV6-2 or TRBV6-3 combines with J gene TRBJ1-1; possibly TRBD1 for D (6 bases). This CDR3 contains 15 residues. In germline, CDR1 is MNHEY, CDR2 SVGEGT. Trimming left V 5 bases short and J 0 bases short, with 13 bases between.

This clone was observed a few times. The DNA for the CDR3 is TGCAGTGCTAGAAAGGGACTGAGGGGGCAGCCCCAGCATTTT. It codes for CSARKGLRGQPQHF. The chain combines TRBV20-1 with TRBJ1-5, with D maybe TRBD1 (6 bases). V was cut by 2 bases and J by 7 bases, with 15 bases left in between. This CDR3 spans 14 amino acids. The germline gives CDR1 DFQATT, CDR2 SNEGSKA (reference sequence).

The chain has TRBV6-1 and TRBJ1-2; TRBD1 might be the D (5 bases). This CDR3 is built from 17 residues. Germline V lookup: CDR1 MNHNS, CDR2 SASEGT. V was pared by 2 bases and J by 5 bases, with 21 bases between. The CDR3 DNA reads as TGTGCCAGCAGTGAACCGGTAACAGGCGTCCCCCCATATGGCTACACCTTC. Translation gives CASSEPVTGVPPYGYTF.

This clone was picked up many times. The CDR3 spells CASSLFGDRGRGTEAFF. CDR3 nucleotide sequence: TGCGCCAGCAGCTTGTTTGGGGACAGGGGGCGCGGTACTGAAGCTTTCTTT. The V and J genes are TRBV5-1 and TRBJ1-1; 12 bases match TRBD1. There are 17 residues in the CDR3. The germline CDR1 and CDR2 sequences are SGHRS and YFSETQ. With V trimmed by 1 base and J by 5 bases, 9 bases remained unmatched.

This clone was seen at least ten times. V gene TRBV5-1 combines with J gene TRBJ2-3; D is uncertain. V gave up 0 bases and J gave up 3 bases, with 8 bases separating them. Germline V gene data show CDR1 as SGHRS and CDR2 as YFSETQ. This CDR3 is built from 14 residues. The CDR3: CASSLEGRTDTQYF. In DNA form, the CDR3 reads TGCGCCAGCAGCTTGGAGGGCCGAACAGATACGCAGTATTTT.

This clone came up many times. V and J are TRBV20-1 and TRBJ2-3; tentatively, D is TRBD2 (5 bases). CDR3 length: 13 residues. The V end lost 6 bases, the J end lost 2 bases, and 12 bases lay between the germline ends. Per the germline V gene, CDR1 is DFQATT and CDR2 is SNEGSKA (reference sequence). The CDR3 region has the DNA TGCAGTGCCGGACTCGGGTCCACAGATACGCAGTATTTT. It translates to CSAGLGSTDTQYF.

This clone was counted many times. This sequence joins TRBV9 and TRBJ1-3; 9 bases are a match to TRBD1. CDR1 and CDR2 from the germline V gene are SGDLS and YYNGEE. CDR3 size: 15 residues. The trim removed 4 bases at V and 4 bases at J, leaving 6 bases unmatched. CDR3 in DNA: TGTGCCAGCAGCCCGCGAGACAGGGGGGGAAACACCATATATTTT. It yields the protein CASSPRDRGGNTIYF.

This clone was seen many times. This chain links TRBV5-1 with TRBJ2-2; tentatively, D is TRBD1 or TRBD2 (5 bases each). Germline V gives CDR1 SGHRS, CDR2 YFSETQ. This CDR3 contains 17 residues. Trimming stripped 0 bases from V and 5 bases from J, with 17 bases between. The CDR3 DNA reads TGCGCCAGCAGCTTGGTTTCCGGGGCGGAAGGGACCGGGGAGCTGTTTTTT. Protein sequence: CASSLVSGAEGTGELFF.

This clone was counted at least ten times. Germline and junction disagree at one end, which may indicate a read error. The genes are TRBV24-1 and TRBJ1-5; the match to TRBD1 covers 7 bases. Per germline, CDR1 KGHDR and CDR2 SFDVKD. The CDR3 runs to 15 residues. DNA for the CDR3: TGTGCCACCAGTGTTTTGGGACAGTTTAATCAGCCCCAGCATTTT. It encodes CATSVLGQFNQPQHF.

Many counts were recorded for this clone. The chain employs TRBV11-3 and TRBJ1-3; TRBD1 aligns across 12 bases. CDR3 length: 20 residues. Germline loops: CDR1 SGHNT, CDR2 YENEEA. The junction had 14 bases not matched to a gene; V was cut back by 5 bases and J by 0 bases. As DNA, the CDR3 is TGTGCCAGCAGCCTCCTGGGACAGGGGGCTTCGGTAGTCTCTGGAAACACCATATATTTT. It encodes CASSLLGQGASVVSGNTIYF.